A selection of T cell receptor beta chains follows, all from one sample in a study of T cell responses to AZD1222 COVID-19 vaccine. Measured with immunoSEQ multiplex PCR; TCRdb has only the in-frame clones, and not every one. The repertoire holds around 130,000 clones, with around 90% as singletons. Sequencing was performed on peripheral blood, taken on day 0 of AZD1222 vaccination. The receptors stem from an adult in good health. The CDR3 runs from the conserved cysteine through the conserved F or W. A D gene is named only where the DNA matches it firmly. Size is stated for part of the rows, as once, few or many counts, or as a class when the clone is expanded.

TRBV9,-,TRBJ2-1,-,TGTGCCAGCAGCATCCGGGACCTCCCCCATGAGCAGTTCTTC,CASSIRDLPHEQFF
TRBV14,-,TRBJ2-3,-,TGTGCCAGCAGCACCCTGGGGTCCCAAGCAGATACGCAGTATTTT,CASSTLGSQADTQYF
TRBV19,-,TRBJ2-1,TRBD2,TGTGCCAGTAGTACCGGCCTGGCGGGGGGTTACAATGAGCAGTTCTTC,CASSTGLAGGYNEQFF
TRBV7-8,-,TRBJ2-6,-,TGTGCCAGCAGCTTAGTACCAGCTACGGACCTCTCTGGGGCCAACGTCCTGACTTTC,CASSLVPATDLSGANVLTF
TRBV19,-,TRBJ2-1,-,TGTGCCAGTAGGGGGGGCTGGGAGCAGTTCTTC,CASRGGWEQFF
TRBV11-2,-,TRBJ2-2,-,TGTGCCAGCAGCTCTATACCCAGGTCCGGGAACACCGGGGAGCTGTTTTTT,CASSSIPRSGNTGELFF
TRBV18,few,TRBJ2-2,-,TGTGCCAGCTCAACGTCGACAGCCCGGGAGCTGTTTTTT,CASSTSTARELFF
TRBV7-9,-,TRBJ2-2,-,TGTGCCAGCAGCTTATTTGCAGGGACACTGTCGAACACCGGGGAGCTGTTTTTT,CASSLFAGTLSNTGELFF
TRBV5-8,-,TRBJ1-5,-,TGTGCCAGCAGCCTGGTCGGGGGGCTGGGCAATCAGCCCCAGCATTTT,CASSLVGGLGNQPQHF
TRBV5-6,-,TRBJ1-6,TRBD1,TGTGCCAGCAGCTCCCGGACAGGGGGAAAGGCCCCCCTCCACTTT,CASSSRTGGKAPLHF
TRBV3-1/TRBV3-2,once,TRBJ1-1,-,TGTGCCAGCAGCCTACAGGGTACGAACACTGAAGCTTTCTTT,CASSLQGTNTEAFF
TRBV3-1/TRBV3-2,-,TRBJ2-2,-,TGTGCCAGCAGCACCCTCACCGGGGAGCTGTTTTTT,CASSTLTGELFF
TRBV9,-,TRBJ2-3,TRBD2,TGTGCCAGCAGCGTAGACGGGAGGGGCACAGATACGCAGTATTTT,CASSVDGRGTDTQYF
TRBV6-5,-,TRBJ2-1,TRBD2,TGTGCCAGCAGTTACTCCGGGACTAGGAAGGTCGATGAGCAGTTCTTC,CASSYSGTRKVDEQFF
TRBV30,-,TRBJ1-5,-,TGTGCCTGGACCCCCACAGGGTACAATCAGCCCCAGCATTTT,CAWTPTGYNQPQHF
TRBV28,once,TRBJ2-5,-,TGTGCCAGCAGAGACAGCGGGCGACTTGTGGAGACCCAGTACTTC,CASRDSGRLVETQYF
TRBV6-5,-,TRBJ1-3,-,TGTGCCAGTTCAGGGTTGGACACCATATATTTT,CASSGLDTIYF
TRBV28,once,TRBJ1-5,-,TGTGCCAGCAGTTTGAATCAGCCCCAGCATTTT,CASSLNQPQHF
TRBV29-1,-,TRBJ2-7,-,TGCAGCGTTGAGGACACTTACTACGAGCAGTACTTC,CSVEDTYYEQYF
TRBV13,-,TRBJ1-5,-,TGTGCCAGCAGCCCCCGGGGGGTCAATCAGCCCCAGCATTTT,CASSPRGVNQPQHF
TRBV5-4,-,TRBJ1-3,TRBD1,TGTGCCAGCAGCCTGGGTGCAGGGGGAGATGGAAACACCATATATTTT,CASSLGAGGDGNTIYF
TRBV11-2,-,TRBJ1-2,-,TGTGCCAGCAGCTCCGAGAACTATGGCTACACCTTC,CASSSENYGYTF
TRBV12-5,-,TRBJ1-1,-,TGTGCTAGTGGTTTGGTACGGGGTAGGGACACTGAAGCTTTCTTT,CASGLVRGRDTEAFF
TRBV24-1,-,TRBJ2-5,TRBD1,TGTGCCACCAGTGATTCGGGACAGATCCAAGAGACCCAGTACTTC,CATSDSGQIQETQYF
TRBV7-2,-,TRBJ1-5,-,TGTGCCAGCAACGCGGGGGGCGGCAATCAGCCCCAGCATTTT,CASNAGGGNQPQHF
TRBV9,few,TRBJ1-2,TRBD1,TGTGCCAGCAGCGCCGGGACAGGTCGTCTTAACTATGGCTACACCTTC,CASSAGTGRLNYGYTF
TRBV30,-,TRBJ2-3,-,TGTGCCTGGCATCCGCCTGGGGTGAACACCGATAGCACAGATACGCAGTATTTT,CAWHPPGVNTDSTDTQYF
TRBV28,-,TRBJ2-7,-,TGTGCCAGTATAGGGGCTCACGAGCAGTACTTC,CASIGAHEQYF
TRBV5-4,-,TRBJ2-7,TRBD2,TGTGCCAGCAGCTTTACTAGCGGCTCCTACGAGCAGTACTTC,CASSFTSGSYEQYF
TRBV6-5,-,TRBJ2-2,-,TGTGCCAGCAGATGGGACAACACCGGGGAGCTGTTTTTT,CASRWDNTGELFF
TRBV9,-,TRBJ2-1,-,TGTGCCAGCAGCGCCCTAGGGGGGGCCTACAATGAGCAGTTCTTC,CASSALGGAYNEQFF
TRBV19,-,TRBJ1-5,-,TGTGCCAGTAGGTCGGTCGCGGGGGGTCAGCCCCAGCATTTT,CASRSVAGGQPQHF
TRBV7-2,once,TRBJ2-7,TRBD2,TGTGCCAGCCGCATTTCCGGGACTAGCGGGAGCGAGCAGTACTTC,CASRISGTSGSEQYF
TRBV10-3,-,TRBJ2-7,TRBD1,TGTGCCACGGGACAGGCTACTTACGAGCAGTACTTC,CATGQATYEQYF
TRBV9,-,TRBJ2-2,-,TGTGCCAGCAGAGCCACCGGGGGGAACACCGGGGAGCTGTTTTTT,CASRATGGNTGELFF
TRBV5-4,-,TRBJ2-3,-,TGTGCCAGCAGCTCTCCCCTTCTGGTCACAGATACGCAGTATTTT,CASSSPLLVTDTQYF
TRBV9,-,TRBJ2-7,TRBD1,TGTGCCAGCAGCGTCACGGACAGGGGGTGGCTCTACGAGCAGTACTTC,CASSVTDRGWLYEQYF
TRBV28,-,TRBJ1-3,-,TGTGCCAGCAGCAAACCACAGGGTACCTCTGGAAACACCATATATTTT,CASSKPQGTSGNTIYF
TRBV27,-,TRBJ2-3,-,TGTGCCAGCAGCCCCCTTGGGGGCGGGGGCACAGATACGCAGTATTTT,CASSPLGGGGTDTQYF
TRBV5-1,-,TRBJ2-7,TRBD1,TGCGCCAGCAACAGGGGACCTTCCTACGAGCAGTACTTC,CASNRGPSYEQYF
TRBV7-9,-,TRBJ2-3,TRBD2,TGTGCCAGCAGCCCCCTAGCGGGTGGGGTAGATACGCAGTATTTT,CASSPLAGGVDTQYF
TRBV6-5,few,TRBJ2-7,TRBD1,TGTGCCATCCACCACCGGGACAGGGGGCACGAGCAGTACTTC,CAIHHRDRGHEQYF
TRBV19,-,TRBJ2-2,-,TGTGCCAGTAGTATTGGATTTACCGGGGAGCTGTTTTTT,CASSIGFTGELFF
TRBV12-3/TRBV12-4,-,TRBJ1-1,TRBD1,TGTGCCAGCAGTCGAACAGGGGCCGCTGAAGCTTTCTTT,CASSRTGAAEAFF
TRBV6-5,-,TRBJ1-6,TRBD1,TGTGCCAGCAGACGGGACAGTTCACCCCTCCACTTT,CASRRDSSPLHF
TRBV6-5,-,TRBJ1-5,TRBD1,TGTGCCAGCAGGCGACAGGGGGCGTCGAATCAGCCCCAGCATTTT,CASRRQGASNQPQHF
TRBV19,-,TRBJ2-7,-,TGTGCCAGTAGTGAGAACAGGGGAGGGGTCTCCTACGAGCAGTACTTC,CASSENRGGVSYEQYF
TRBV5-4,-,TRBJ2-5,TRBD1,TGTGCCAGCAGCTTTCGACAGGGGGGAGAGACCCAGTACTTC,CASSFRQGGETQYF